This paragraph reports one T cell receptor beta chain. Its antigen is as yet unknown. It was autoimmune disease history or systemic immunosuppression that excluded patients. The data are from a study of OX40 agonist ivuxolimab in advanced cancers. About the study: Prior therapy, whether anti-PD-1, anti-PD-L1 or anti-CTLA-4, was allowed, and approximately 37% had some. Findings of the study overall: Clonal expansion was seen in CD4+ and CD8+ blood T cells by week 6 at 0.1 to 3.0 mg/kg. CD8+ T cells averaged more expanded clones than CD4+.

Measured with immunoSEQ multiplex PCR; TCRdb has only the in-frame clones, and not every one. The sample records tens of thousands of clones, 85% to 95% being singletons. CDR3 length equals 18 residues. The V gene lost 0 bases and the J gene lost 4 bases, with 21 bases spanning the gap. CDR1 LNHNV and CDR2 YYDKDF come from the germline V gene (reference sequence). Here the sequenced sample was CD4+ or CD8+ T cells sorted from blood, taken in a trial of the OX40 agonist ivuxolimab. This receptor was taken from an adult with an advanced solid tumor such as melanoma, head and neck, liver or kidney cancer. V usage is TRBV15 and J usage is TRBJ1-1, with D perhaps matching TRBD1 (5 bases). CDR3 bases: TGTGCCACCAGCAGAGACCCCATGGGGGTCTCCATGACCACTGAAGCTTTCTTT. Its protein product is CATSRDPMGVSMTTEAFF.